Below are 17 T cell receptor beta chains sequenced from a single sample in a study of T-cell memory formation after mild COVID-19. TCRdb called the 5' RACE reads again in MiXCR, with one record for every CDR3 protein. The repertoire has 400,000 to 450,000 distinct CDR3 sequences, approximately 18% of them found once; the top ten carry under 25%. The sample consisted of PBMCs or a T cell subset sorted from them (not recorded which). These receptors were taken from a man between 18 and 35 years old who had mild COVID-19 (a few samples of this study predate the infection). Cell type and time point are not known.

The chain has TRBV12-3 or TRBV12-4 and TRBJ2-4; D is possibly TRBD2 (5 bases). The CDR3 runs to 15 residues. The V end lost 6 bases, the J end lost 8 bases, and 20 bases lay between the germline ends. CDR3 DNA sequence: TGTGCCAGCAGGATAGCACACAGTGGACTGGACATTCAGTACTTC. Translation gives CASRIAHSGLDIQYF.

This clonotype has more than one count but fewer than ten. The chain has TRBV18 and TRBJ1-1, with TRBD1 as a possible D gene (5 bases). The germline V gene encodes CDR1 KGHSH and CDR2 LQKENI. Trimming pared 0 bases from V and 7 bases from J, leaving 15 bases between. The CDR3 spans 15 residues. CDR3 DNA sequence: TGTGCCAGCTCACCACCGGCCAGGGAAGAGGGTGAAGCTTTCTTT. This codes for CASSPPAREEGEAFF.

This clonotype came up a few times. This CDR3 is CASSFPEGRADTQYF. CDR3 in DNA: TGCGCCAGCAGCTTCCCCGAGGGGAGGGCAGATACGCAGTATTTT. V usage is TRBV5-1 and J usage is TRBJ2-3, with TRBD2 matching 7 bases. Germline V CDR1 and CDR2: SGHRS, YFSETQ. The CDR3 sequence is 15 residues long. V trimming: 2 bases; J trimming: 4 bases; junction bases outside the gene matches: 7. The variable domain in full, completed from reference TRBV5-1 and TRBJ2-3, reads KAGVTQTPRYLIKTRGQQVTLSCSPISGHRSVSWYQQTPGQGLQFLFEYFSETQRNKGNFPGRFSGRQFSNSRSEMNVSTLELGDSALYLCASSFPEGRADTQYFGPGTRLTVL.

This chain connects TRBV20-1 to TRBJ2-7; 8 nucleotides agree with TRBD1. The CDR3 extends over 18 amino acids. The J segment lost 3 bases and the V segment lost 5 bases, leaving 21 bases of the junction unmatched. The germline V gene encodes CDR1 DFQATT and CDR2 SNEGSKA (reference sequence). In nucleotides, the CDR3 is TGCAGTGCTCCTCACGCCAGGGGGCGAGGCGTTCCGATCTACGAGCAGTACTTC. It encodes CSAPHARGRGVPIYEQYF.

The CDR3 reads CASSPGGYSYNSPLHF. DNA of the CDR3: TGTGCCAGCAGCCCCGGCGGGTACTCCTATAATTCACCCCTCCACTTT. J is TRBJ1-6 and V is TRBV21-1; TRBD1 was called by the table and not checked on the DNA. TRBV21-1 has pseudogene status. The CDR3 covers 16 residues.

Concerning this clonotype: Mismatch with germline at one junction end may stem from a read error. V usage is TRBV7-8 and J usage is TRBJ1-2; 9 bases align to TRBD1. In germline, CDR1 is SGHVS, CDR2 FQNEAQ. The CDR3 totals 13 residues. The CDR3 region is CASSLAPDRGFSF. CDR3 nucleotide sequence: TGTGCCAGCAGCTTAGCGCCGGACAGGGGATTCTCCTTC.

There are a few counts of this clonotype. The chain links TRBV20-1 to TRBJ2-5; D is unclear. Deletions cut 5 bases from V and 0 bases from J, with 10 bases between. The V gene's germline CDR1 is DFQATT and CDR2 SNEGSKA (reference sequence). This CDR3 contains 13 residues. In DNA, the CDR3 is TGCAGTGCTCCTACTGAGTACCAAGAGACCCAGTACTTC. Protein product: CSAPTEYQETQYF.

This clonotype was seen only a few times. The chain joins TRBV20-1 to TRBJ2-3; D remains ambiguous. The CDR3 consists of 13 residues. The ends were cut back, 6 bases at V and 6 bases at J, with 16 bases in the middle. CDR1 DFQATT and CDR2 SNEGSKA come from the germline V gene (reference sequence). This CDR3 is CSAPRLSGDTQYF. As DNA, the CDR3 is TGCAGTGCCCCCCGACTGTCGGGTGATACGCAGTATTTT.

The rearrangement uses TRBV20-1 and TRBJ2-5; 8 positions agree with TRBD2. Germline values: CDR1 DFQATT, CDR2 SNEGSKA (reference sequence). After removal of 3 bases from V and 2 bases from J, the junction contained 2 bases not matched to a gene. The CDR3 runs 13 residues. The CDR3 sequence: CSARGGGQETQYF. In nucleotides, the CDR3 is TGCAGTGCTAGGGGCGGGGGGCAAGAGACCCAGTACTTC.

The chain joins TRBV12-3 or TRBV12-4 to TRBJ2-3; no reliable D call. V lost 6 bases and J 5 bases, leaving 12 bases between the germline ends. The CDR3 totals 13 residues. In DNA, the CDR3 is TGTGCCAGCAGCCTTAGTGGAGAAGATACGCAGTATTTT. Protein: CASSLSGEDTQYF.

This clonotype was seen a single time. Mismatch with germline at one junction end may stem from a read error. The rearrangement links TRBV7-2 to TRBJ2-3; 14 bases align to TRBD2. Per germline, CDR1 SGHTA and CDR2 FQGNSA. The CDR3 is 20 residues long. In DNA form, the CDR3 reads TGTGCCATCAGCCGATGGCCGACTAGCGGGGGGGCCCCTAGCACAGATACGCAGTATTTT. Its protein is CAISRWPTSGGAPSTDTQYF.

This clonotype was recorded a few times. This sequence joins TRBV20-1 and TRBJ1-5; tentatively, D is TRBD1 (5 bases). Trimming pared 0 bases from V and 7 bases from J, leaving 7 bases between. Looked up from germline, CDR1 is DFQATT and CDR2 is SNEGSKA (reference sequence). The CDR3 is made up of 12 amino acids. The CDR3 DNA sequence: TGCAGTGCTAGAGACAGGGAACAGCCCCAGCATTTT. It is translated as CSARDREQPQHF.

The V and J genes are TRBV5-1 and TRBJ2-2; tentatively, D is TRBD1 (5 bases). CDR3 size: 13 residues. Per the germline V gene, CDR1 is SGHRS and CDR2 is YFSETQ. Trimming cost V 2 bases and J 8 bases, with 10 bases left between them. In DNA, the CDR3 is TGCGCCAGCAGCTTTCCAGGGCCAGGGGAGCTGTTTTTT. Its protein is CASSFPGPGELFF.

CDR3 in DNA: TGTGCCAGCAGCCCCCTAATGGGGGTCCGGGCCAACGTCCTGACTTTC. Its translation is CASSPLMGVRANVLTF. The V call is TRBV11-2, the J call TRBJ2-6; possibly TRBD1 or TRBD2 for D (5 bases each). From germline, CDR1 is SGHAT and CDR2 FQNNGV. V lost 5 bases and J 5 bases, leaving 16 bases between the germline ends. This CDR3 is 16 amino acids long.

This clonotype was counted only a few times. V gene TRBV18 combines with J gene TRBJ2-4; D gene unclear. Trimming took 2 bases from V and 8 from J, leaving 7 bases between them. CDR1 is KGHSH, CDR2 LQKENI, per germline. This CDR3 contains 12 residues. CDR3 sequence reads: CASSPTNYIQYF. The CDR3 DNA sequence: TGTGCCAGCTCACCAACCAACTACATTCAGTACTTC.

V usage is TRBV9 and J usage is TRBJ2-3; D may be TRBD1 (6 bases). Between the trimmed V and J ends, which lost 0 bases and 3 bases, there was a span of 11 bases. Germline CDR1 reads SGDLS; CDR2 reads YYNGEE. The CDR3 sequence is 15 residues long. CDR3 in amino acids: CASSVGGPMTDTQYF. The CDR3 bases are TGTGCCAGCAGCGTAGGGGGGCCAATGACAGATACGCAGTATTTT.

This clonotype has a handful of counts. The chain links TRBV30 to TRBJ2-2; 7 nucleotides line up with TRBD2. V lost 0 bases to trimming and J lost 6 bases; unmatched junction nucleotides: 1. Germline CDR1 is GTSNPN and CDR2 is SVGIG (reference sequence). CDR3 length equals 13 residues. DNA for the CDR3: TGTGCCTGGAGTGTACGGGGGGCCGGGGAGCTGTTTTTT. This gives the protein CAWSVRGAGELFF. The variable domain in full, with the rest retrieved from reference TRBV30 and TRBJ2-2, is SQTIHQWPATLVQPVGSPLSLECTVEGTSNPNLYWYRQAAGRGLQLLFYSVGIGQISSEVPQNLSASRPQDRQFILSSKKLLLSDSGFYLCAWSVRGAGELFFGEGSRLTVL.